The T cell receptor beta chain described here comes from a study of shared clonotypes between healthy human individuals. Caucasian adults living in Nashville, Tennessee, provided all samples. V was clipped by 3 bases and J by 7 bases, with 16 bases between them. The length of the CDR3 is 15 residues. Germline CDR1 reads ENHRY; CDR2 reads SYGVKD. The table came from immunoSEQ multiplex PCR; TCRdb's copy has only in-frame clones and leaves some out. The profile covers nearly 750,000 clones, with about two thirds appearing a single time and 1.8% taken by the ten largest. The chain is built from TRBV10-3 and TRBJ1-5; D is perhaps TRBD1 (6 bases). This TCR was recovered from a woman in her twenties or thirties in good health. Sequencing used memory CD4+ T cells sorted from blood. Subset indicated: CD45RA-negative fraction. As DNA, the CDR3 is TGTGCCATCAGTGATTCCCCGGGACAACAACAGCCCCAGCATTTT. It is translated as CAISDSPGQQQPQHF.